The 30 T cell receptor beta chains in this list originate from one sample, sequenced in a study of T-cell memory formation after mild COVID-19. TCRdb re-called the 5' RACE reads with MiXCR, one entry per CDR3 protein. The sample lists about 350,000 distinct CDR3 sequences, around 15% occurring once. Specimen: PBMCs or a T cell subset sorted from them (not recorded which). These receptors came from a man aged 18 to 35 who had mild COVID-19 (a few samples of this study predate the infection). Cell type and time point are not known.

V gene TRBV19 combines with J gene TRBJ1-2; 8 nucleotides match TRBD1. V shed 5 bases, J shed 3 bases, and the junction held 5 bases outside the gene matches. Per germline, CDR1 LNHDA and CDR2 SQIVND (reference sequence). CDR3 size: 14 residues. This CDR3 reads CASSETGAHYGYTF. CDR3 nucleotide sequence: TGTGCCAGTAGTGAGACAGGGGCTCACTATGGCTACACCTTC.

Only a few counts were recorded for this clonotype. The CDR3 region has the DNA TGTGCCAGCAGCTGGGGTTCTAGCGGGGGGTCTACAGAGACCCAGTACTTC. Translating it yields CASSWGSSGGSTETQYF. This rearrangement joins TRBV5-4 to TRBJ2-5; 11 bases agree with TRBD2. Looked up from germline, CDR1 is SGHNT and CDR2 is YYREEE (reference sequence). This CDR3 region has 17 residues. V lost 3 bases, J lost 4 bases, and 11 bases stayed unmatched.

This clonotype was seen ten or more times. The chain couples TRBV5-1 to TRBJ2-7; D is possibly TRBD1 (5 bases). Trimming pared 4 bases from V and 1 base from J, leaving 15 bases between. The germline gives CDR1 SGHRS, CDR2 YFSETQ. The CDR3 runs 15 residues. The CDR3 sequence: CASSVTGDLSYEQYF. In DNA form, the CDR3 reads TGCGCCAGCAGCGTCACAGGCGACCTATCCTACGAGCAGTACTTC.

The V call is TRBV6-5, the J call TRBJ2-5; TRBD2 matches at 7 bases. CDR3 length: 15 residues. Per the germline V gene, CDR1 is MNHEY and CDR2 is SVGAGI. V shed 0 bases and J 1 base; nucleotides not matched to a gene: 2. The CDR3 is CASSYSTGGQETQYF. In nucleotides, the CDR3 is TGTGCCAGCAGTTACTCAACGGGGGGCCAAGAGACCCAGTACTTC.

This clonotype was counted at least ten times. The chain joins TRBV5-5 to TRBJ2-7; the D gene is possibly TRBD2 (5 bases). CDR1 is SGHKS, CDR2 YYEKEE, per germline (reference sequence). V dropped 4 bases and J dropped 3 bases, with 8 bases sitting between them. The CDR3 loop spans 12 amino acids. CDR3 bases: TGTGCCAGCAGCGCGGGTATCTACGAGCAGTACTTC. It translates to CASSAGIYEQYF.

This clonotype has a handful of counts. CDR3 bases: TGTGCCAGCAGCGAGAGGAATCGGAGGTATACGCAGTATTTT. Its protein is CASSERNRRYTQYF. J is TRBJ2-3 and V is TRBV7-2, with D maybe TRBD2 (5 bases). Germline V gives CDR1 SGHTA, CDR2 FQGNSA. The CDR3 is made up of 14 amino acids. Trimming shortened V by 5 bases and J by 7 bases, and 16 bases separated the two germline ends.

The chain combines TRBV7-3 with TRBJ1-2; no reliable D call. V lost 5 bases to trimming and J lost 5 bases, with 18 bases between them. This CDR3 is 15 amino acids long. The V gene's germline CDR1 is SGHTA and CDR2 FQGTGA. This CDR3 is CASSPSSTSTYGYTF. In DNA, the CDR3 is TGTGCCAGCAGCCCCTCCTCGACCTCAACTTATGGCTACACCTTC.

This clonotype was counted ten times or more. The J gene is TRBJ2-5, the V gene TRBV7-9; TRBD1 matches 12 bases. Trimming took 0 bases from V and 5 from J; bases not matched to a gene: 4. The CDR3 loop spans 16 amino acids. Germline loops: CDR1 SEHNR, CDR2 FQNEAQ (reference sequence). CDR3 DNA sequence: TGTGCCAGCAGCTTAGCATGGGACAGGGGGCTTGAGACCCAGTACTTC. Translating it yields CASSLAWDRGLETQYF.

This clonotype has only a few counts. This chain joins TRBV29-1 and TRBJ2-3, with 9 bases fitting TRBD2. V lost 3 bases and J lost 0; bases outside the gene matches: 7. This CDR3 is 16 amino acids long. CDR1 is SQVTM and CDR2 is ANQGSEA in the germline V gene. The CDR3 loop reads CSVDRLAGQSTDTQYF. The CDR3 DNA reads TGCAGCGTTGATCGGCTAGCGGGGCAGAGCACAGATACGCAGTATTTT.

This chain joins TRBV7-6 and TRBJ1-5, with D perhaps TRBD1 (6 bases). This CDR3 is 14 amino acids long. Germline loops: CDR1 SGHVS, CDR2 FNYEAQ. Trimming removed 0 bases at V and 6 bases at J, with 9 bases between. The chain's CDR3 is CASSLAPGVQPQHF. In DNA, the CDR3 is TGTGCCAGCAGCTTAGCGCCAGGGGTTCAGCCCCAGCATTTT. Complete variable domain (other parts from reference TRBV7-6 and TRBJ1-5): GAGVSQSPRYKVTKRGQDVALRCDPISGHVSLYWYRQALGQGPEFLTYFNYEAQQDKSGLPNDRFSAERPEGSISTLTIQRTEQRDSAMYRCASSLAPGVQPQHFGDGTRLSIL.

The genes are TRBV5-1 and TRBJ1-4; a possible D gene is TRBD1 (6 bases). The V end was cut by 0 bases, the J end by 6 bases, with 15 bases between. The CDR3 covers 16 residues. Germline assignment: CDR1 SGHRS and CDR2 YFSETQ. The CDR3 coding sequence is TGCGCCAGCAGCTTGGGAGGGTTTGGGGGCGATGAAAAACTGTTTTTT. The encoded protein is CASSLGGFGGDEKLFF.

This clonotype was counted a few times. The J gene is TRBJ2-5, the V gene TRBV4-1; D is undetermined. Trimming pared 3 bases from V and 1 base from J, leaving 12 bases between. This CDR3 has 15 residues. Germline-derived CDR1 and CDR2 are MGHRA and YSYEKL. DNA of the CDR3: TGCGCCAGCAGCCAGATTTTGGGCAGCCAAGAGACCCAGTACTTC. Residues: CASSQILGSQETQYF.

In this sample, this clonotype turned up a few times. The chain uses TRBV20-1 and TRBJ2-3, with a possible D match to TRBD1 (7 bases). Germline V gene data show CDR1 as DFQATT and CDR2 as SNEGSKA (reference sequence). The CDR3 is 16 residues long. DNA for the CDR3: TGCAGCGTCACTCGCAGCGACAGGGAGGTTACAGATACGCAGTATTTT. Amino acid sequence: CSVTRSDREVTDTQYF.

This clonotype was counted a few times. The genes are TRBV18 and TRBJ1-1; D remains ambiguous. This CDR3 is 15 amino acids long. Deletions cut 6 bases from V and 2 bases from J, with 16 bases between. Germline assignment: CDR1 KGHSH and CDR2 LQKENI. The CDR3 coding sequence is TGTGCCAGCTCGCCCCAGGACGGCGCAAACACTGAAGCTTTCTTT. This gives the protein CASSPQDGANTEAFF.

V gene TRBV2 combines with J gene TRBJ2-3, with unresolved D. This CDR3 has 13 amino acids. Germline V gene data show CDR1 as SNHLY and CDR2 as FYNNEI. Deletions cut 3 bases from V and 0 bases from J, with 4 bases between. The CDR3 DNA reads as TGTGCCAGCAGTGAGGTCAGCACAGATACGCAGTATTTT. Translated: CASSEVSTDTQYF. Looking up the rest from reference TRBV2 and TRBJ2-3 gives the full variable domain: EPEVTQTPSHQVTQMGQEVILRCVPISNHLYFYWYRQILGQKVEFLVSFYNNEISEKSEIFDDQFSVERPDGSNFTLKIRSTKLEDSAMYFCASSEVSTDTQYFGPGTRLTVL.

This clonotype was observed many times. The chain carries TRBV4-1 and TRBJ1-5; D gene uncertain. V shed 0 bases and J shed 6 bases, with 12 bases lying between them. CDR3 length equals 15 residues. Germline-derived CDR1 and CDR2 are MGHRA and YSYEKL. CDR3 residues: CASSQDAGPSQPQHF. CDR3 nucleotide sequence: TGCGCCAGCAGCCAAGATGCAGGCCCCAGTCAGCCCCAGCATTTT.

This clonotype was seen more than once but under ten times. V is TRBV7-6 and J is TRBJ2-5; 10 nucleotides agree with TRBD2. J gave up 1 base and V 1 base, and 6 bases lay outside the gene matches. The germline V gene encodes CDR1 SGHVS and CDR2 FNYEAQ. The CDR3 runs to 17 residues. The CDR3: CASSLGRTSGTQETQYF. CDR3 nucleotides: TGTGCCAGCAGCTTAGGCAGAACTAGCGGGACCCAAGAGACCCAGTACTTC.

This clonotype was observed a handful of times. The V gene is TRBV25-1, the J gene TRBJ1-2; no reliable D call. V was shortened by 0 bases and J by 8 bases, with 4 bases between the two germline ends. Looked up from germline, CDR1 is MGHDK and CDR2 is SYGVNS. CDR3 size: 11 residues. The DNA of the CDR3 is TGTGCCAGCAGTGAATATGGGGGCTACACCTTC. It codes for CASSEYGGYTF.

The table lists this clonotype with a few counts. The CDR3 is CASSVGGGTGDTEAFF. CDR3 bases: TGTGCCAGCAGCGTAGGAGGTGGGACAGGGGACACTGAAGCTTTCTTT. The J gene is TRBJ1-1, the V gene TRBV9; 10 bases map to TRBD1. The CDR3 sequence is 16 residues long. Germline V gene lookup returns CDR1 SGDLS and CDR2 YYNGEE. J gave up 3 bases and V 0 bases, and 5 bases lay outside the gene matches.

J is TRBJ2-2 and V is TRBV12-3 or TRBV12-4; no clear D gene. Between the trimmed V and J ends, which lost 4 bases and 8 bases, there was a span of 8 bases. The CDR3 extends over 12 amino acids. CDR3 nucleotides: TGTGCCAGCAGTTCCCTTAGTGGGGAGCTGTTTTTT. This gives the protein CASSSLSGELFF.

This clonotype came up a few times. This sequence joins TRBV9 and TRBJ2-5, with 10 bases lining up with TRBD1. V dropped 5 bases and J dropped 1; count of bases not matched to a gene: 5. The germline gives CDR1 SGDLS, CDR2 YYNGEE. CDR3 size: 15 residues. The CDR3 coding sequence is TGTGCCAGCAGTGAGGGACAGGGGTTCCAAGAGACCCAGTACTTC. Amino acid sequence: CASSEGQGFQETQYF.

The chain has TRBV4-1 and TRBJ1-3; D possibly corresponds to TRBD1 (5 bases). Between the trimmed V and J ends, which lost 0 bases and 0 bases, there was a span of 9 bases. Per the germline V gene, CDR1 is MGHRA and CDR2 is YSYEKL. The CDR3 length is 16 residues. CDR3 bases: TGCGCCAGCAGCCAAGATCGGGGGAGCTCTGGAAACACCATATATTTT. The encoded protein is CASSQDRGSSGNTIYF.

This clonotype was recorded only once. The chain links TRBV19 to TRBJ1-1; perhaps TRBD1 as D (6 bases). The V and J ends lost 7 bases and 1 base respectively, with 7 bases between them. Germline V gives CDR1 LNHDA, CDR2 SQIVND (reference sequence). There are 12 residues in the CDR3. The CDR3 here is CASKTGNTEAFF. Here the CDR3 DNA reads TGTGCCAGTAAGACAGGGAACACTGAAGCTTTCTTT.

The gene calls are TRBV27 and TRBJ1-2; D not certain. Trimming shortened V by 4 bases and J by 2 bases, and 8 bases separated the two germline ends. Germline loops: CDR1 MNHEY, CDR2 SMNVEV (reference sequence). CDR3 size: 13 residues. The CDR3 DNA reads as TGTGCCAGCAGTTCGGTCCTCAACTATGGCTACACCTTC. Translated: CASSSVLNYGYTF.

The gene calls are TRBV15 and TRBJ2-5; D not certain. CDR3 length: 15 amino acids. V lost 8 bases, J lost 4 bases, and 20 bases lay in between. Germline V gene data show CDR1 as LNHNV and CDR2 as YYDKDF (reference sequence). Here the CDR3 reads CATGDSKTAGETQYF. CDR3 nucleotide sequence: TGTGCCACCGGAGACTCAAAGACCGCCGGAGAGACCCAGTACTTC.

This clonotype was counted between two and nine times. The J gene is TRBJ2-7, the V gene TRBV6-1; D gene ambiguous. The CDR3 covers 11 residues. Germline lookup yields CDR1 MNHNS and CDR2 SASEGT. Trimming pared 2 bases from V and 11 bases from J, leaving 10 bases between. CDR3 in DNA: TGTGCCAGCAGTGAATATGCTGAGGAGTACGTC. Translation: CASSEYAEEYV.

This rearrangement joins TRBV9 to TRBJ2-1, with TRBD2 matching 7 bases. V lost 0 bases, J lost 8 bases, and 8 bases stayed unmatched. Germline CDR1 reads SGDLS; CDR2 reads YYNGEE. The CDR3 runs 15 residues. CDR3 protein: CASSVGNSGLDEQFF. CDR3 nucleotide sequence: TGTGCCAGCAGCGTAGGGAATAGCGGGTTGGATGAGCAGTTCTTC.

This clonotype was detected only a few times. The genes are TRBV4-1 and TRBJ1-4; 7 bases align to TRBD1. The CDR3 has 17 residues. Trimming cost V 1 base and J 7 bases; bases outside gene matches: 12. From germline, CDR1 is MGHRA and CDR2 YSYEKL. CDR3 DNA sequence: TGCGCCAGCAGCCAAGTAGGGGGCGCGAGTTTGGGTGAAAAACTGTTTTTT. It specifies CASSQVGGASLGEKLFF.

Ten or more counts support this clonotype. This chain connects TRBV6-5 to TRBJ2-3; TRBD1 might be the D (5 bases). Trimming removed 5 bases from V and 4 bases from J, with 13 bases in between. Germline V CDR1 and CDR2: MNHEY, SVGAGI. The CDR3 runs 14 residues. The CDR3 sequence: CASSAIFRADTQYF. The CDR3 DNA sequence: TGTGCCAGCAGTGCGATCTTCAGGGCAGATACGCAGTATTTT.

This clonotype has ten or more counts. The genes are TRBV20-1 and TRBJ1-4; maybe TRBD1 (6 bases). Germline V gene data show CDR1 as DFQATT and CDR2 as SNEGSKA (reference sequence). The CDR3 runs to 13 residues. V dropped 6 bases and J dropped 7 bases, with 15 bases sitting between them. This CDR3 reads CSAPGVVGEKLFF. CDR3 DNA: TGCAGTGCCCCAGGGGTGGTGGGTGAAAAACTGTTTTTT.